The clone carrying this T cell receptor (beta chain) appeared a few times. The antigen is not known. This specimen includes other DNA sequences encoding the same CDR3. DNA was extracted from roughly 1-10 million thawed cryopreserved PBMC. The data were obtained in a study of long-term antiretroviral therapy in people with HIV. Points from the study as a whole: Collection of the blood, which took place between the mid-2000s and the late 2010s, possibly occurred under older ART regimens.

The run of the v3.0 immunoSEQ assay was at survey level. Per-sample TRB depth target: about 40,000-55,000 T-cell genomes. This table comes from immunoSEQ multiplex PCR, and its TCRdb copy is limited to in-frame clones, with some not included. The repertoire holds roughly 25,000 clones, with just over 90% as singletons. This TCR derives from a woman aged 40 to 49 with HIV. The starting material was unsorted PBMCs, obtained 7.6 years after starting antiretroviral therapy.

The CDR3 sequence: CASSLAGLAGVQETQYF. The CDR3 DNA is TGTGCCAGCAGCTTAGCGGGGTTAGCGGGGGTCCAAGAGACCCAGTACTTC. V gene TRBV7-8 combines with J gene TRBJ2-5; TRBD2 matches at 9 bases. Looked up from germline, CDR1 is SGHVS and CDR2 is FQNEAQ. V shed 0 bases and J 1 base; nucleotides not matched to a gene: 6. This CDR3 contains 17 residues.